The clone carrying this T cell receptor beta chain has a count of ten or more. Its antigen remains unidentified. Germline V gene data show CDR1 as MNHEY and CDR2 as SMNVEV (reference sequence). The junction had 11 bases not matched to a gene; V was cut back by 6 bases and J by 8 bases. The CDR3 length is 15 residues. MiXCR was run by TCRdb on the reads, yielding one entry per CDR3 protein. The sample comprises tens of thousands of distinct CDR3 sequences, 28% of which are singletons, and 45% to 65% rests with the top ten. These data belong to a study of T cell repertoires in cytomegalovirus infection. Overall study: Well-studied HLA-B-restricted CMV epitopes were used in the study alongside recently identified HLA-C-restricted ones. Through public TCR beta signatures, both CMV infection and matching HLA type were indicated.

Broader study findings: HLA-C-restricted CMV clonotypes gave the most frequent clonotype in two of eight donors.

The chain links TRBV27 to TRBJ1-2, with 11 bases lining up with TRBD1. The sequence was collected from a human donor in good health (CMV status not recorded). Some clones in this sample may be carry-over from other donors' samples. The sequencing here drew on CD8+ T cells from cultured PBMCs, taken from culture after CMV antigen stimulation. CDR3 sequence (DNA): TGTGCCAGCAGAGGGACAGGGGGAAGCCTCTACGGCTACACCTTC. The encoded protein is CASRGTGGSLYGYTF.